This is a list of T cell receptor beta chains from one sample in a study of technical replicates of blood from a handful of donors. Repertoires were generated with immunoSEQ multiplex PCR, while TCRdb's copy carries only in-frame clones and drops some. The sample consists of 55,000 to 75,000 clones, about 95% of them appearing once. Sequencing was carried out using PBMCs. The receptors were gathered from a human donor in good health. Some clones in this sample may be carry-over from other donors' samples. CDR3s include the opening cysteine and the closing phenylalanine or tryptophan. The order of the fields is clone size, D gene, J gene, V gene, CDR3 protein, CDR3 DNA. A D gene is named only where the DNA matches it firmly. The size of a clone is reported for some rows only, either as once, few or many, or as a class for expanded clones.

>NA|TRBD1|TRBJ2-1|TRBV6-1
CASIEWDRAYNEQFF
TGTGCCAGCATCGAATGGGACAGGGCTTACAATGAGCAGTTCTTC
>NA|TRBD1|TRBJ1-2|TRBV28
CAGGQGNYGYTF
TGTGCCGGCGGACAGGGGAACTATGGCTACACCTTC
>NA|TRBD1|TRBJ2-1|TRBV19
CASSTGTGNEQFF
TGTGCCAGTAGTACCGGGACAGGGAATGAGCAGTTCTTC
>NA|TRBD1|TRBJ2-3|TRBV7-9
CASSWSLGTGGGTQYF
TGTGCCAGCAGCTGGAGTCTAGGGACAGGGGGAGGTACGCAGTATTTT
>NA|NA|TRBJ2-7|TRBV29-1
CSVGGWPGDEQYF
TGCAGCGTAGGCGGGTGGCCAGGGGACGAGCAGTACTTC
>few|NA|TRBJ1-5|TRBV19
CASSQSVNQPQHF
TGTGCCAGTAGTCAGTCAGTCAATCAGCCCCAGCATTTT
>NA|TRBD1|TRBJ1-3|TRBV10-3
CAIRGTGGNTIYF
TGTGCCATCAGGGGGACAGGCGGAAACACCATATATTTT
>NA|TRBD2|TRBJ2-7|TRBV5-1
CASSLAGGEQYF
TGCGCCAGCAGCTTAGCGGGGGGTGAGCAGTACTTC
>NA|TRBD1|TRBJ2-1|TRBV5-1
CASSYYRGQNYNEQFF
TGCGCCAGCAGCTATTACAGGGGTCAGAATTACAATGAGCAGTTCTTC
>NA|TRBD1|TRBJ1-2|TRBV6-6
CASSRSDRANYGYTF
TGTGCCAGCAGTCGAAGTGACAGGGCCAACTATGGCTACACCTTC
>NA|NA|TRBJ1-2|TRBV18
CASSPRPGLHYGYTF
TGTGCCAGCTCACCACGGCCGGGACTCCACTATGGCTACACCTTC
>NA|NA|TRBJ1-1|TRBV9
CASSVGFVPQGWGNTEAFF
TGTGCCAGCAGCGTAGGATTCGTTCCTCAGGGTTGGGGGAACACTGAAGCTTTCTTT
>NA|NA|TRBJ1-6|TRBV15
CATSREASAGSPLHF
TGTGCCACCAGCAGAGAAGCTTCGGCGGGATCACCCCTCCACTTT
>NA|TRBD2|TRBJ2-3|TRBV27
CASYFRLAGVGTQYF
TGTGCCAGCTATTTCAGACTAGCGGGAGTTGGTACGCAGTATTTT
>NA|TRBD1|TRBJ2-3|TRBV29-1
CSVAEDRGTQYF
TGCAGCGTCGCGGAGGACAGGGGAACGCAGTATTTT
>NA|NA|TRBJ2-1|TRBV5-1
CASSLVPGSSNEQFF
TGCGCCAGCAGCTTGGTCCCAGGGTCATCAAATGAGCAGTTCTTC
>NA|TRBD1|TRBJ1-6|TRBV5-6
CASRPTTGKYSPLHF
TGTGCCAGCAGACCTACGACAGGGAAGTACTCACCCCTCCACTTT
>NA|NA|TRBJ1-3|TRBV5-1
CASTLGGSSGNTIYF
TGCGCCAGCACCCTGGGGGGGAGCTCTGGAAACACCATATATTTT
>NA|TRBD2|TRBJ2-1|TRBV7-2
CASSLLGLAGTGSYNEQFF
TGTGCCAGCAGCTTATTGGGACTAGCGGGGACCGGCTCCTACAATGAGCAGTTCTTC
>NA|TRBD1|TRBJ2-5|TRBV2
CASSGGTGKETQYF
TGTGCCAGCAGTGGAGGGACAGGAAAAGAGACCCAGTACTTC
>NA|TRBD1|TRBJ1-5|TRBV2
CASSPTGGSQPQHF
TGTGCCAGCAGCCCGACAGGGGGCAGTCAGCCCCAGCATTTT
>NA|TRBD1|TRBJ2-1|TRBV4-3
CASSQLTGSYNEQFF
TGCGCCAGCAGCCAACTGACAGGGTCCTACAATGAGCAGTTCTTC
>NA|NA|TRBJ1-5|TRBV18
CASSLQTDQPQHF
TGTGCCAGCTCACTACAGACAGATCAGCCCCAGCATTTT
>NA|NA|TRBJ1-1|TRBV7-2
CASSLWVVGANTEAFF
TGTGCCAGCAGCTTGTGGGTAGTAGGAGCTAACACTGAAGCTTTCTTT
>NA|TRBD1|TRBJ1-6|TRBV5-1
CASSQTGESPLHF
TGCGCCAGCAGCCAAACAGGGGAATCACCCCTCCACTTT
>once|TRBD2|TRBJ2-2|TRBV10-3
CAIRAGLALNTGELFF
TGTGCCATCAGGGCGGGACTAGCACTGAACACCGGGGAGCTGTTTTTT
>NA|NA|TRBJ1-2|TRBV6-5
CASSRQGGVGYTF
TGTGCCAGCAGCAGGCAGGGTGGGGTTGGCTACACCTTC
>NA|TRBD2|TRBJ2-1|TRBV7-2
CASSALAGVNNEQFF
TGTGCCAGCAGCGCACTAGCGGGAGTAAACAATGAGCAGTTCTTC
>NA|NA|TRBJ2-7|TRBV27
CASSVTGLYEQYF
TGTGCCAGCAGTGTTACAGGGCTCTACGAGCAGTACTTC
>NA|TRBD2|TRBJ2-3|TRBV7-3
CASSLMTSGGSTQYF
TGTGCCAGCAGCTTAATGACTAGCGGGGGCAGTACGCAGTATTTT
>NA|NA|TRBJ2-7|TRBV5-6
CASTTPLDSRFRYEQYF
TGTGCCAGCACAACCCCGCTCGACAGCCGTTTTAGGTACGAGCAGTACTTC
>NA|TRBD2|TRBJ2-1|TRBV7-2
CASSLVAGINEQFF
TGTGCCAGCAGCTTAGTAGCGGGGATCAATGAGCAGTTCTTC
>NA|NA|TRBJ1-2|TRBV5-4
CASSLYGAYGYTF
TGTGCCAGCAGCTTGTATGGGGCGTATGGCTACACCTTC
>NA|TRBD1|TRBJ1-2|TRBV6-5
CASSYGDRASGGYTF
TGTGCCAGCAGTTACGGAGACAGGGCTTCGGGTGGCTACACCTTC
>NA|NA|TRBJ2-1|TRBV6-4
CASSPQPDLNEQFF
TGTGCCAGCTCCCCTCAGCCTGACTTAAATGAGCAGTTCTTC
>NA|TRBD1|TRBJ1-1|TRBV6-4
CASSEEGQGGSFF
TGTGCCAGCAGTGAGGAGGGACAGGGTGGATCTTTCTTT
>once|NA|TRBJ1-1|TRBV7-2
CASSLSGTNTEAFF
TGTGCCAGCAGCTTAAGCGGGACGAACACTGAAGCTTTCTTT
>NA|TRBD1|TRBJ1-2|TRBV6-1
CASSLDRVGGYTF
TGTGCCAGCAGTCTGGACAGGGTGGGTGGCTACACCTTC
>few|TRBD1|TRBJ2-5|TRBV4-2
CASSQDGTGVRETQYF
TGTGCCAGCAGCCAAGACGGGACAGGGGTTAGGGAGACCCAGTACTTC
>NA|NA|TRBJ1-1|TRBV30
CAWSSDRRNTEAFF
TGTGCCTGGAGTTCTGACAGGCGTAACACTGAAGCTTTCTTT
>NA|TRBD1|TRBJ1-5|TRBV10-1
CAKRDRGGNQPQHF
TGCGCCAAAAGGGACAGGGGCGGCAATCAGCCCCAGCATTTT
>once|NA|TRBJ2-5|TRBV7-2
CASSLLETQYF
TGTGCCAGCAGCTTACTAGAGACCCAGTACTTC
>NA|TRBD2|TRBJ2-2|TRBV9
CASSVSGGAGGELFF
TGTGCCAGCAGCGTCAGCGGGGGGGCAGGCGGGGAGCTGTTTTTT
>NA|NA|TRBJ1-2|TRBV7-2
CATRESYGYTF
TGTGCCACCAGAGAGAGCTATGGCTACACCTTC
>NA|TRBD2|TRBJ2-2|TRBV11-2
CASRPLAGTRGELFF
TGTGCCAGCAGGCCGCTAGCGGGTACAAGGGGGGAGCTGTTTTTT